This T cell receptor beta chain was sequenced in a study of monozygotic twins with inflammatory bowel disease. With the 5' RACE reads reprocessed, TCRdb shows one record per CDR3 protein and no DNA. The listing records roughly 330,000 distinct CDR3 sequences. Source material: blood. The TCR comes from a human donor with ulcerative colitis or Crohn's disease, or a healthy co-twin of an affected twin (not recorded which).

CDR3 in amino acids: CASSQKGQGAEDRNQPQHF. This rearrangement joins TRBV14 to TRBJ1-5; the D call of TRBD1 rests on TCRdb alone, since no DNA is present to check it. The CDR3 extends over 19 amino acids. CDR1 is SGHDN, CDR2 FVKESK, per germline.